This is a list of T cell receptor beta chains from one sample in a study of OX40 agonist ivuxolimab in advanced cancers. Data came from immunoSEQ multiplex PCR; TCRdb stores just in-frame clones and leaves some out. This table holds about 67,000 clones, about 85% found once. The specimen was CD4+ or CD8+ T cells sorted from blood, collected in a trial of the OX40 agonist ivuxolimab. The source is an adult with an advanced solid tumor such as melanoma, head and neck, liver or kidney cancer. Both conserved end residues are part of each CDR3. D genes are given only for firm matches. Expanded clones get a size class; other rows say once, few or many, or leave the size out.

D gene | clone size | J gene | V gene | CDR3 DNA | CDR3 protein
- | - | TRBJ2-2 | TRBV7-3 | TGTGCCAGCAGCACCAGTTCTACATACACCGGGGAGCTGTTTTTT | CASSTSSTYTGELFF
TRBD1 | - | TRBJ2-7 | TRBV6-5 | TGTGCCAGCAGTGGGGGACAGGGAAGGAAAGAGCAGTACTTC | CASSGGQGRKEQYF
- | - | TRBJ1-1 | TRBV5-6 | TGTGCCAGCAGTCCGGGACAGAACACTGAAGCTTTCTTT | CASSPGQNTEAFF
- | - | TRBJ1-5 | TRBV6-4 | TGTGCCAGCAGTGAGTACCCTAGCAATCAGCCCCAGCATTTT | CASSEYPSNQPQHF
TRBD1 | - | TRBJ1-1 | TRBV10-2 | TGCGCCAGCTCCCAGGACAGGGTAGCCACTGAAGCTTTCTTT | CASSQDRVATEAFF
TRBD2 | - | TRBJ2-5 | TRBV28 | TGTGCCAGCAGTCCCCCCCCCGACGGGAGGTGGACCCAGTACTTC | CASSPPPDGRWTQYF
TRBD1 | - | TRBJ2-7 | TRBV2 | TGTGCCAGCAGCGAGGACAGGGTGGACGAGCAGTACTTC | CASSEDRVDEQYF
- | - | TRBJ1-2 | TRBV30 | TGTGCCTGGAGTCCGCGGTTGGCGGAGGGCTACACCTTC | CAWSPRLAEGYTF
- | once | TRBJ2-5 | TRBV10-3 | TGTGCCATCAGTGACAGGCAGGACGGGACAGAGACCCAGTACTTC | CAISDRQDGTETQYF
TRBD2 | - | TRBJ2-1 | TRBV5-4 | TGTGCCAGCAGCTTTCTAGCGGGAACCTACAATGAGCAGTTCTTC | CASSFLAGTYNEQFF
- | - | TRBJ2-3 | TRBV7-8 | TGTGCCAGCAGCGCCGGAGGGGACAGAAAAGCAGATACGCAGTATTTT | CASSAGGDRKADTQYF
TRBD1 | - | TRBJ1-4 | TRBV28 | TGTGCCAGCAGCGCACACGGACAGGGCAATGAAAAACTGTTTTTT | CASSAHGQGNEKLFF
- | - | TRBJ2-3 | TRBV9 | TGTGCCAGCAGCGTAGCTTTTCAGGGCAATGTATATTTT | CASSVAFQGNVYF
- | - | TRBJ1-2 | TRBV5-1 | TGCGCCAGCAGCTTGGGGGAAAACTATGGCTACACCTTC | CASSLGENYGYTF
TRBD2 | - | TRBJ2-5 | TRBV7-9 | TGTGCCAGCAGCATACGGGGGGATGGATTGACAGAGACCCAGTACTTC | CASSIRGDGLTETQYF
TRBD2 | - | TRBJ2-5 | TRBV14 | TGTGCCAGCAGCCAGACTAGCGGGGGGCGAGGGGAGACCCAGTACTTC | CASSQTSGGRGETQYF
- | - | TRBJ1-3 | TRBV7-8 | TGTGCCAGCAGTACTGTGAGGGTCTCAGAAAACACCATATATTTT | CASSTVRVSENTIYF
- | - | TRBJ1-1 | TRBV2 | TGTGCCAGCAGCGAAATTAGGGCCACTGAAGCTTTCTTT | CASSEIRATEAFF
- | - | TRBJ1-1 | TRBV2 | TGTGCCAGCATCAGGGAAATGAACACTGAAGCTTTCTTT | CASIREMNTEAFF
TRBD1 | - | TRBJ2-1 | TRBV11-2 | TGTGCCAGCAGCTTAGAATGGGACAGGGGGTTAAATGAGCAGTTCTTC | CASSLEWDRGLNEQFF
- | - | TRBJ1-2 | TRBV5-8 | TGTGCCAGCAGCTTTAAAGACAGGAGCTATGGCTACACCTTC | CASSFKDRSYGYTF
TRBD2 | - | TRBJ2-7 | TRBV6-1 | TGTGCCAGCTCCCTGGATTTTCGGGGGGCCTACGAGCAGTACTTC | CASSLDFRGAYEQYF
TRBD2 | - | TRBJ2-5 | TRBV12-5 | TGTGCTAGTGGTTCGCTCTTGAAACTAGCGGGGGGGCGAAGGGAGACCCAGTACTTC | CASGSLLKLAGGRRETQYF
TRBD1 | - | TRBJ1-5 | TRBV2 | TGTGCCAGCAGTGAAGGGACAGGGGGGGCGAATCAGCCCCAGCATTTT | CASSEGTGGANQPQHF
TRBD2 | few | TRBJ2-5 | TRBV6-1 | TGTGCCAGCAGTGAAAAGGGGACTAGCGGGGGGCTACTCAGAGAGACCCAGTACTTC | CASSEKGTSGGLLRETQYF
TRBD2 | - | TRBJ2-2 | TRBV2 | TGTGCCAGCAGTGAGCGGGGGGCGAACACCGGGGAGCTGTTTTTT | CASSERGANTGELFF
TRBD2 | - | TRBJ2-7 | TRBV11-2 | TGTGCCAGCAGCCCCCGACTTCTAGCGGGCCACTCCTACGAGCAGTACTTC | CASSPRLLAGHSYEQYF
TRBD2 | - | TRBJ2-1 | TRBV5-1 | TGCGCCAGCAGCCCCACAAGTGGCGGGAGGGCCTACAATGAGCAGTTCTTC | CASSPTSGGRAYNEQFF
- | - | TRBJ2-7 | TRBV10-3 | TGTGCCATCAGTGAGACAGGTACCTACGAGCAGTACTTC | CAISETGTYEQYF
TRBD1 | once | TRBJ1-4 | TRBV9 | TGTGCCAGCAGCCGAGACAGGGGCGGTGAAAAACTGTTTTTT | CASSRDRGGEKLFF
TRBD1 | - | TRBJ1-4 | TRBV30 | TGTGCCTGCATCCGACAGGGGGCCCTCGAAAAACTGTTTTTT | CACIRQGALEKLFF
TRBD2 | - | TRBJ2-3 | TRBV7-9 | TGTGCCAGCAGCTTAGCGGGAGGGCGGTTGGATACGCAGTATTTT | CASSLAGGRLDTQYF
TRBD1 | once | TRBJ1-1 | TRBV11-3 | TGTGCCAGCAGCCAGGGGGGTGGCACTGAAGCTTTCTTT | CASSQGGGTEAFF
- | - | TRBJ1-2 | TRBV28 | TGTGCCAGCAGTGTTCCGGGGGAGGCTAACTATGGCTACACCTTC | CASSVPGEANYGYTF
TRBD1 | few | TRBJ2-1 | TRBV11-3 | TGTGCCAGCAGCTTAGGTGATAGGACAGGGTTTTTAAGTGAGCAGTTCTTC | CASSLGDRTGFLSEQFF
TRBD1 | - | TRBJ2-3 | TRBV2 | TGTGCCAGCAGTGAAGAGACAGGGGGCCAGGATTTT | CASSEETGGQDF
- | - | TRBJ1-2 | TRBV11-2 | TGTGCCAGCAGCTTAGCCCAGGGTTTAGGTGGCTACACCTTC | CASSLAQGLGGYTF
- | - | TRBJ2-4 | TRBV11-3 | TGTGCCAGCAGCCCCGGGGACAAAAACATTCAGTACTTC | CASSPGDKNIQYF
- | - | TRBJ2-5 | TRBV30 | TGTGCCCTTCACGGGACGGGGTACCAAGAGACCCAGTACTTC | CALHGTGYQETQYF
- | - | TRBJ2-5 | TRBV4-1 | TGCGCCAGCAGCCAAGACGGGGATAGGGAGACCCAGTACTTC | CASSQDGDRETQYF
- | - | TRBJ2-7 | TRBV28 | TGTGCCAGCAGCCCGGGAGGGACAGGGTCCTACGAGCAGTACTTC | CASSPGGTGSYEQYF
TRBD1 | - | TRBJ2-1 | TRBV7-9 | TGTGCCAGCAGCTTAGCTAGGGGGCGGTATGAGCAGTTCTTC | CASSLARGRYEQFF
- | - | TRBJ1-2 | TRBV28 | TGTGCCAGCAGTTTTGAGGGGAGAAGCTACACCTTC | CASSFEGRSYTF
TRBD2 | once | TRBJ2-5 | TRBV23-1 | TGCGCCAGCACCGGGGGGTTGATAGAGACCCAGTACTTC | CASTGGLIETQYF
- | - | TRBJ2-7 | TRBV11-2 | TGTGCCAGCAGCCCCGGACGGTACGAGCAGTACTTC | CASSPGRYEQYF
- | - | TRBJ2-1 | TRBV5-4 | TGTGCCAGCAGCGCCGGGAACACCTACAATGAGCAGTTCTTC | CASSAGNTYNEQFF
TRBD1 | - | TRBJ1-1 | TRBV6-1 | TGTGCCAGCAGTCTGCGGACAGGCAACACTGAAGCTTTCTTT | CASSLRTGNTEAFF
- | - | TRBJ2-2 | TRBV2 | TGTGCCAGCAAAAGAGACACCCAGAGGCTGGAGCTGTTTTTT | CASKRDTQRLELFF